These T cell receptor beta chains were read from a single sample in a study of vaccination effects on CD4 cells after COVID-19. These receptors have no known antigen. Some clones are missing from TCRdb's copy, which holds only in-frame ones; the method was immunoSEQ multiplex PCR. The table shows tens of thousands of clones, with 55% to 80% occurring only once. Specimen: CD4+ T cells from PBMCs cultured without peptide, collected before COVID-19 vaccination. These receptors came from a human donor who received a COVID-19 vaccine. Both conserved end residues are part of each CDR3. The order of the fields is CDR3 DNA, CDR3 protein, J gene, D gene, clone size, V gene. The D gene is left open where the match is weak. Size is omitted from some rows. Given values are once, few, many or a class for expanded clones.

TGTGCCAGCAGCTCACCCGGACAGGCCAACTATGGCTACACCTTC CASSSPGQANYGYTF TRBJ1-2 TRBD1 . TRBV6-5
TGTGCCAGCTCACCAGACGCGGGAGGGCGAGAGACCCAGTACTTC CASSPDAGGRETQYF TRBJ2-5 TRBD2 . TRBV18
TGTGCCAGCAGCTTGGCTCTGGGGCAGGGTGGCACCGGGGAGCTGTTTTTT CASSLALGQGGTGELFF TRBJ2-2 . . TRBV5-4
TGTGCCAGCAGCTTAGTCCCAGGGACGGGCGAGCAGTACTTC CASSLVPGTGEQYF TRBJ2-7 . . TRBV7-2
TGCGCCAGCAGCCCGGGGGGGGTCTATGAGCAGTTCTTC CASSPGGVYEQFF TRBJ2-1 TRBD2 . TRBV5-1
TGTGCCAGTAGTATAGAGATAGCGGGAGTTGGGTACGAGCAGTACTTC CASSIEIAGVGYEQYF TRBJ2-7 TRBD2 . TRBV19
TGTGCCAGCAGCTTCGGGCAGGGGATGAACACTGAAGCTTTCTTT CASSFGQGMNTEAFF TRBJ1-1 . . TRBV7-9
TGTGCCAGCAGTGAGAAGGGACAGGGTGTCAATGGCTACACCTTC CASSEKGQGVNGYTF TRBJ1-2 TRBD1 . TRBV6-1
TGTGCCAGTAGTACTAACCGGGACAGGGGATCCTACGAGCAGTACTTC CASSTNRDRGSYEQYF TRBJ2-7 TRBD1 . TRBV19
TGTGCCATCAGTGACGGGGCTGAAGCTTTCTTT CAISDGAEAFF TRBJ1-1 . few TRBV10-3
TGTGCCAGCAGTTACACAGTCTTTAGCAATCAGCCCCAGCATTTT CASSYTVFSNQPQHF TRBJ1-5 . . TRBV6-5
TGTGCCAGCAGCCGGAACCGGGACAGTAATGAAAAACTGTTTTTT CASSRNRDSNEKLFF TRBJ1-4 TRBD1 . TRBV5-4
TGTGCCAGTAGTGGGTTGCAGGCCAAAAACATTCAGTACTTC CASSGLQAKNIQYF TRBJ2-4 . . TRBV19
TGTGCCAGCAGCGTAGGGGGGTCCTCCGGAGGTGTGCAGTTCTTC CASSVGGSSGGVQFF TRBJ2-1 . . TRBV9
TGTGCCACCAGCACAAGAAGGGGTTCCCAGCATTTT CATSTRRGSQHF TRBJ1-5 . . TRBV15
TGTGCCTGGAGGCCGCCGGACAGGGGGCTTGAAAAACTGTTTTTT CAWRPPDRGLEKLFF TRBJ1-4 TRBD1 few TRBV30
TGTGCCAGCAGTCGGGACAGGGGAGCCACCGGGGAGCTGTTTTTT CASSRDRGATGELFF TRBJ2-2 TRBD1 . TRBV14
TGCGCCAGCAGCCAAGCTTTACTTCGGGACGATGGGGAAAAACTGTTTTTT CASSQALLRDDGEKLFF TRBJ1-4 . . TRBV4-1
TGTGCCAGCAGCGTATCGTCGGGGGTTGCAGATACGCAGTATTTT CASSVSSGVADTQYF TRBJ2-3 . once TRBV7-9
TGCGCCAGCAGCCCTCTCGACAGGGAAGGGAATCAGCCCCAGCATTTT CASSPLDREGNQPQHF TRBJ1-5 TRBD1 . TRBV4-1
TGCAGTGCTAGTCGCGACAACCCCTTGGAGACCCAGTACTTC CSASRDNPLETQYF TRBJ2-5 . few TRBV20-1
TGCGCCAGCAGCTTGGATAGCGGGGCTTACAATGAGCAGTTCTTC CASSLDSGAYNEQFF TRBJ2-1 TRBD2 . TRBV5-1
TGTGCCAGCAGCTTGTCCGGGGGGAGGTCTATCGAGCAGTACTTC CASSLSGGRSIEQYF TRBJ2-7 TRBD2 . TRBV5-6
TGTGCCAGCAGCGTAGACGGCAGGGGGTATGGCTACACCTTC CASSVDGRGYGYTF TRBJ1-2 TRBD1 . TRBV9
TGCGCCAGCAGCTTGGGAGTTATCGGGGCAAAAACTAGCACAGATACGCAGTATTTT CASSLGVIGAKTSTDTQYF TRBJ2-3 . . TRBV5-1
TGTGCCAGCAGTCAGACACAGGGTTTTGGAAACACCATATATTTT CASSQTQGFGNTIYF TRBJ1-3 . . TRBV6-5
TGTGCCAGCAGCCAAGGTCAGCGGCTATTCTACAATGAGCAGTTCTTC CASSQGQRLFYNEQFF TRBJ2-1 . once TRBV3-1/TRBV3-2
TGTGCCAGCAGCTTGGTACAGGGGACAAATGGCTACACCTTC CASSLVQGTNGYTF TRBJ1-2 TRBD1 . TRBV5-6
TGTGCCAGCAGCCGGCGGGACGGGAACACTGAAGCTTTCTTT CASSRRDGNTEAFF TRBJ1-1 . . TRBV7-9
TGTGCCAGCAGACACTTAAAGCGGGAGTCCTACAATGAGCAGTTCTTC CASRHLKRESYNEQFF TRBJ2-1 TRBD2 . TRBV7-2
TGTGCCAGTAGTATAGCTACAGGGACCGGGGAGCTGTTTTTT CASSIATGTGELFF TRBJ2-2 . . TRBV19
TGTGCCTGGAGTTTGGGTGGTTTAGTATTCTTC CAWSLGGLVFF TRBJ2-1 . few TRBV30
TGTGCCTGGGGGGGGACGGGCAATCAGCCCCAGCATTTT CAWGGTGNQPQHF TRBJ1-5 . . TRBV30
TGTGCCAGCTCACCACCGCAGGGTAGGTCCTACAATGAGCAGTTCTTC CASSPPQGRSYNEQFF TRBJ2-1 . . TRBV18
TGTGCCAGCAGCGGTACTAGCGGGAGGGCTGATACGCAGTATTTT CASSGTSGRADTQYF TRBJ2-3 TRBD2 . TRBV7-9
TGTGCCAGCAGCGCCTCCGGGACAGGAAACTATGGCTACACCTTC CASSASGTGNYGYTF TRBJ1-2 TRBD1 . TRBV11-2
TGTGCCAGCTCACCACCGGGACTAGGTTTTGAGCAGTTCTTC CASSPPGLGFEQFF TRBJ2-1 TRBD2 few TRBV18
TGTGCCAGCAGCTTAGCGGGACTAGCGGAGTACGAGCAGTACTTC CASSLAGLAEYEQYF TRBJ2-7 TRBD2 few TRBV7-2
TGTGCCAGCAGCTTCGGGGGGGCGAGCACCGGGGAGCTGTTTTTT CASSFGGASTGELFF TRBJ2-2 TRBD2 . TRBV7-8
TGCGCCAGCAGCTTTGACAGTAGTTACCAGCCCCAGCATTTT CASSFDSSYQPQHF TRBJ1-5 . . TRBV5-1
TGTGCCAGTAGTATTGGCAGGGGATGGGCAACTAATGAAAAACTGTTTTTT CASSIGRGWATNEKLFF TRBJ1-4 . . TRBV19
TGTGCCAGCACTTCGGCCACCTTAGGTCCCGGGGAGCTGTTTTTT CASTSATLGPGELFF TRBJ2-2 . . TRBV6-5
TGTGCCAGCAGAGGATATGGGGGCGCGGATACGCAGTATTTT CASRGYGGADTQYF TRBJ2-3 . . TRBV6-6
TGTGCCAGCAGCTTAGAAGGGGGGGTCACTGAAGCTTTCTTT CASSLEGGVTEAFF TRBJ1-1 . . TRBV11-2
TGTGCCAGCAGCTCCCTAAGGTCCTACGAGCAGTACTTC CASSSLRSYEQYF TRBJ2-7 . few TRBV11-2
TGCACCATTGGCCCCGGGACGGACACCGGGGAGCTGTTTTTT CTIGPGTDTGELFF TRBJ2-2 . few TRBV29-1
TGTGCCAGCAGCGCCCCAAGACAGCTCTATGGCTACACCTTC CASSAPRQLYGYTF TRBJ1-2 . once TRBV6-6
TGTGCCAGCAGCCCGGAAAGGAATGAGCAGTTCTTC CASSPERNEQFF TRBJ2-1 . . TRBV14
TGTGCCAGTAGTGCGACAGGGAGACCTGGAAACACCATATATTTT CASSATGRPGNTIYF TRBJ1-3 TRBD1 . TRBV19
TGTGCCAGCAGCGTAACTGGATGGCATAATGAGCAGTTCTTC CASSVTGWHNEQFF TRBJ2-1 . . TRBV9
TGTGCCACCAGTGACACCCAAGGGACTGAAGCTTTCTTT CATSDTQGTEAFF TRBJ1-1 . once TRBV24-1
TGTGCCAGCAGCTCCAGATCTAACATCGAGACCCAGTACTTC CASSSRSNIETQYF TRBJ2-5 . . TRBV11-2